The entry below describes one T cell receptor (beta chain). Its antigen is undetermined. This sample was included in a study of lymphopenia after photon versus proton radiotherapy. Findings and limits, study-wide: Under photons, naive T cells and diversity fell while effector/memory populations rose. Oligoclonal CD8+ Temra expansion after nadir drove photon patients' diversity drop.

Germline V gene sequence: CDR1 MDHEN, CDR2 SYDVKM. V dropped 5 bases and J dropped 0 bases, with 13 bases sitting between them. The CDR3 totals 16 residues. TCRdb's table, derived via immunoSEQ multiplex PCR, lists solely in-frame clones and lacks some. In the table there are about 22,000 clones, 80% to 95% of which are singletons. V usage is TRBV28 and J usage is TRBJ1-4; D ambiguous. Sequences were derived from peripheral blood, sampled from a patient treated with proton-based radiotherapy. The origin of this receptor is a woman between 65 and 79 years old with pancreatic cancer. Some clones in this sample may be carry-over from other donors' samples. For the CDR3, the DNA is TGTGCCAGCAGTCCTCCGACCTCACCAACTAATGAAAAACTGTTTTTT. It is translated as CASSPPTSPTNEKLFF.